This T cell receptor (beta chain) was identified during a study of high-grade serous ovarian cancer treatment subgroups. In the study overall: Each sample yielded on average around 7,300 unique TCR beta rearrangements from around 15,000 reads.

The repertoire was sequenced with immunoSEQ multiplex PCR; TCRdb's copy has only in-frame clones and lacks some. The table shows thousands of clones, with approximately 90% occurring only once. This clone was seen just once. As yet, its antigen is unknown. Broader study findings: Same-patient tumor repertoires overlapped at about 0.095 to 0.79; different patients barely overlapped. Clonal relatedness tracked neoantigen level, and by trend copy number and mutation load.

The tumor samples were collected prior to definitive surgery or chemotherapy. This sequence was found in a human donor with high-grade serous ovarian cancer. The sample comprised tumor tissue.

This CDR3 is CASRGIDTQYF. CDR3 sequence (DNA): TGTGCCAGCAGAGGGATAGATACGCAGTATTTT. The chain links TRBV6-5 to TRBJ2-3; D unclear. The CDR3 runs 11 residues. The germline V and J ends were trimmed by 6 bases and 5 bases, with 6 bases remaining between them. Germline V gene sequence: CDR1 MNHEY, CDR2 SVGAGI.